A single sample is the source of the 4 T cell receptor beta chains below, sequenced in a study of blood T cells in healthy people across ages. With a J-beta primer mix and a sample-barcoded 5' primer, a second PCR ran about 6 to 11 cycles. TCRdb redid the calling of the 5' RACE reads with MiXCR, one entry per CDR3 protein. Of hundreds of thousands of distinct CDR3 sequences listed, more than 40% are singletons. Input material: blood. The receptors were gathered from a woman in her sixties in good health.

This clonotype was recorded a few times. V and J are TRBV5-1 and TRBJ2-1; 7 positions match TRBD1. The germline V gene encodes CDR1 SGHRS and CDR2 YFSETQ. The length of the CDR3 is 15 residues. The junction had 12 bases not matched to a gene; V was cut back by 3 bases and J by 9 bases. Written as DNA, the CDR3 is TGCGCCAGCAGCTGGCACAGAGCCTCAGGGGGTGAGCAGTTCTTC. Its protein is CASSWHRASGGEQFF.

This chain connects TRBV27 to TRBJ2-7; D gene ambiguous. Germline loops: CDR1 MNHEY, CDR2 SMNVEV (reference sequence). The CDR3 sequence is 13 residues long. V lost 0 bases, J lost 2 bases, and 5 bases lay in between. CDR3 in DNA: TGTGCCAGCAGTTTATCCACGACCTACGAGCAGTACTTC. It yields the protein CASSLSTTYEQYF.

This clonotype has just one count. Its ends do not fully match the called genes, so a read error is possible. V and J are TRBV24-1 and TRBJ2-5; D not certain. Looked up from germline, CDR1 is KGHDR and CDR2 is SFDVKD. CDR3 length equals 11 residues. The CDR3 nucleotides are TGTACCACCAGTGTCGGGGAGACCCAGTACTTC. This gives the protein CTTSVGETQYF.

This rearrangement joins TRBV20-1 to TRBJ2-7, with 10 nucleotides matching TRBD2. The DNA end favors TRBJ2-5, so the J call may be wrong. The CDR3 is 14 residues long. Germline V CDR1 and CDR2: DFQATT, SNEGSKA (reference sequence). This CDR3 is CSALRTSGPETQYF. In DNA, the CDR3 is TGCAGTGCTCTTCGGACTAGCGGTCCGGAGACCCAGTACTTC.